The clone carrying this T cell receptor (beta chain) was observed a handful of times. The antigen is not known. The data originate from a study of T cells in Graves' hyperthyroidism and ophthalmopathy. Study-level results: Ophthalmopathy stood apart from stable hyperthyroidism in a 13 V-J model.

Trimming took off 3 bases at V and 2 bases at J, with 10 bases between the two ends. This CDR3 region has 14 residues. Germline CDR1 and CDR2: LNHDA and SQIVND (reference sequence). Template material for amplifying TCR beta CDR3 regions consisted of RNA transcripts. HTBI primers were employed in a first-round RT-PCR of the TCR CDR3. MiXCR, run by TCRdb on the multiplex PCR reads, gives a single entry per CDR3 protein. This table holds around 660,000 distinct CDR3 sequences, 45% found once. The gene calls are TRBV19 and TRBJ1-2, with D maybe TRBD1 (5 bases). The sequencing sample was made of peripheral blood or thyroid tissue (not recorded which). This sequence originates from an adult man with Graves' disease, either hyperthyroidism or ophthalmopathy (not recorded which). The DNA of the CDR3 is TGTGCCAGTAGTATCTTCCGGGACAACTATGGCTACACCTTC. Protein sequence: CASSIFRDNYGYTF.